The 28 T cell receptor beta chains below were found in one sample sequenced in a study of blood T cell repertoires in COVID-19. Assay: immunoSEQ multiplex PCR; the TCRdb copy retains only in-frame clones and omits some. Among 90,000 to 110,000 clones, 82% were seen once, and the ten largest hold approximately 15%. The sample comprised peripheral blood. The receptors were sampled from a woman of 80 years or more with acute or convalescent COVID-19.

This sequence joins TRBV9 and TRBJ2-7; 7 nucleotides line up with TRBD1. This CDR3 has 13 residues. The ends lost 3 bases at V and 6 bases at J; junction bases unmatched: 6. Germline loops: CDR1 SGDLS, CDR2 YYNGEE. The CDR3 reads CASSARDRSEQYF. The CDR3 DNA follows: TGTGCCAGCAGCGCCCGGGACAGATCCGAGCAGTACTTC.

This clone has more than one count but fewer than ten. The V and J genes are TRBV7-9 and TRBJ2-7; D not resolved. The V gene lost 3 bases and the J gene lost 3 bases, with 12 bases spanning the gap. CDR1 is SEHNR and CDR2 is FQNEAQ in the germline V gene (reference sequence). This CDR3 comprises 14 residues. The CDR3 spells CASSFGPGDYEQYF. CDR3 DNA: TGTGCCAGCAGCTTTGGGCCCGGCGACTACGAGCAGTACTTC.

The V and J genes are TRBV19 and TRBJ2-3, with D hard to call. Deletions cut 5 bases from V and 7 bases from J, with 10 bases between. Germline loops: CDR1 LNHDA, CDR2 SQIVND (reference sequence). The CDR3 runs 12 residues. The CDR3 DNA reads TGTGCCAGTAGTCCACAGAGAAATACGCAGTATTTT. It codes for CASSPQRNTQYF.

J is TRBJ2-3 and V is TRBV11-2, with D hard to call. Deletions cut 1 base from V and 6 bases from J, with 8 bases between. The CDR3 covers 13 residues. CDR1 and CDR2 (germline): SGHAT, FQNNGV. The CDR3 region is CASSLGGLDTQYF. CDR3 nucleotides: TGTGCCAGCAGCTTAGGTGGCTTGGATACGCAGTATTTT. The entire variable domain, with the rest obtained from reference TRBV11-2 and TRBJ2-3, is as follows: EAGVAQSPRYKIIEKRQSVAFWCNPISGHATLYWYQQILGQGPKLLIQFQNNGVVDDSQLPKDRFSAERLKGVDSTLKIQPAKLEDSAVYLCASSLGGLDTQYFGPGTRLTVL.

This chain uses TRBV3-1 (or the pseudogene TRBV3-2) with TRBJ2-3; 9 bases fit TRBD2. This CDR3 comprises 16 residues. The V gene's germline CDR1 is LGHDT and CDR2 YNNKEL (reference sequence). V shed 2 bases, J shed 4 bases, and the junction held 7 bases outside the gene matches. Here the CDR3 DNA reads TGTGCCAGCAGCCAACGAGGTAGCGGGAGATCAGATACGCAGTATTTT. This translates into CASSQRGSGRSDTQYF.

This chain joins TRBV25-1 and TRBJ2-7, with 9 positions matching TRBD1. CDR3 length: 16 residues. Trimming took 7 bases from V and 4 from J; bases not matched to a gene: 14. Germline CDR1 reads MGHDK; CDR2 reads SYGVNS. In DNA, the CDR3 is TGTGCCAGCACACCTCGGGGACAGGGAAGGAGGTACGAGCAGTACTTC. Residues: CASTPRGQGRRYEQYF.

The gene calls are TRBV7-2 and TRBJ2-3; TRBD2 matches at 9 bases. V lost 5 bases, J lost 2 bases, and 2 bases stayed unmatched. This CDR3 is 14 amino acids long. Germline values: CDR1 SGHTA, CDR2 FQGNSA. CDR3 sequence reads: CASSASGDTDTQYF. The CDR3 region has the DNA TGTGCCAGCAGCGCTAGCGGGGACACAGATACGCAGTATTTT.

The V call is TRBV7-2, the J call TRBJ2-1; TRBD2 matches 7 bases. V was pared by 8 bases and J by 4 bases, with 11 bases of the junction left unmatched. Germline V lookup: CDR1 SGHTA, CDR2 FQGNSA. CDR3 length equals 15 residues. DNA of the CDR3: TGTGCCAGCCTTCGTCGGGGAGGGACGTACAATGAGCAGTTCTTC. As protein: CASLRRGGTYNEQFF.

The rearrangement uses TRBV2 and TRBJ2-7; D is unresolved. The CDR3 extends over 12 amino acids. Trimming cost V 3 bases and J 6 bases, with 9 bases left between them. Germline CDR1 is SNHLY and CDR2 is FYNNEI. The CDR3 coding sequence is TGTGCCAGCAGTGACTTATCGGTCGAGCAGTACTTC. It codes for CASSDLSVEQYF. Full variable domain (missing parts from reference TRBV2 and TRBJ2-7): EPEVTQTPSHQVTQMGQEVILRCVPISNHLYFYWYRQILGQKVEFLVSFYNNEISEKSEIFDDQFSVERPDGSNFTLKIRSTKLEDSAMYFCASSDLSVEQYFGPGTRLTVT.

This chain joins TRBV27 and TRBJ2-1; a weak D match, TRBD2 (5 bases). CDR3 length: 13 residues. Germline V gene data show CDR1 as MNHEY and CDR2 as SMNVEV (reference sequence). The germline V and J ends were trimmed by 0 bases and 10 bases, with 10 bases remaining between them. In nucleotides, the CDR3 is TGTGCCAGCAGTTTATCAAGAGGGTCCGAGCAGTTCTTC. Residues: CASSLSRGSEQFF.

A note on this clone: The same CDR3 also results from other DNA sequences found in this sample. This chain links TRBV18 with TRBJ2-2; D uncertain. V lost 0 bases, J lost 2 bases, and 7 bases lay in between. Germline CDR1 and CDR2: KGHSH and LQKENI. There are 15 residues in the CDR3. Here the CDR3 DNA reads TGTGCCAGCTCACCACCATCACTAAACACCGGGGAGCTGTTTTTT. This encodes CASSPPSLNTGELFF.

The rearrangement links TRBV5-6 to TRBJ1-3, with D hard to call. This CDR3 spans 16 amino acids. CDR1 is SGHDT, CDR2 YYEEEE, per germline. Trimming removed 3 bases from V and 0 bases from J, with 13 bases in between. CDR3 bases: TGTGCCAGCAGCTCCCTTGATCGGAGCTCTGGAAACACCATATATTTT. This sequence encodes CASSSLDRSSGNTIYF.

This rearrangement joins TRBV11-2 to TRBJ2-3; TRBD2 matches at 15 bases. This CDR3 comprises 18 residues. The germline V gene has CDR1 SGHAT and CDR2 FQNNGV. Trimming removed 4 bases from V and 0 bases from J; junction bases left unmatched: 5. As DNA, the CDR3 is TGTGCCAGCAGCTCGGGACTAGCGGGAGGTCCCAGCACAGATACGCAGTATTTT. Amino acid sequence: CASSSGLAGGPSTDTQYF.

This sequence joins TRBV6-5 and TRBJ1-1, with 7 bases that match TRBD1. Germline values: CDR1 MNHEY, CDR2 SVGAGI. V gave up 2 bases and J gave up 3 bases; unmatched junction bases: 3. This CDR3 is 14 amino acids long. As DNA, the CDR3 is TGTGCCAGCAGTTACCGCAGGGGGGACACTGAAGCTTTCTTT. Protein: CASSYRRGDTEAFF.

The V call is TRBV7-9, the J call TRBJ1-4, with TRBD1 as a possible D gene (6 bases). The ends were cut back, 4 bases at V and 4 bases at J, with 10 bases in the middle. Germline V CDR1 and CDR2: SEHNR, FQNEAQ (reference sequence). This CDR3 has 14 amino acids. The CDR3 bases are TGTGCCAGCAGCTGGCGACAGGATAATGAAAAACTGTTTTTT. Amino acids: CASSWRQDNEKLFF.

CDR3 loop: CASSREVGNTGELFF. The CDR3 DNA is TGTGCCAGCAGCCGGGAGGTCGGAAACACCGGGGAGCTGTTTTTT. V and J are TRBV14 and TRBJ2-2; possible D gene TRBD2, 6 bases. CDR1 is SGHDN, CDR2 FVKESK, per germline. CDR3 length: 15 residues. Trimming took 4 bases from V and 2 from J, leaving 11 bases between them.

The chain is built from TRBV29-1 and TRBJ2-1; D uncertain. Trimming cost V 4 bases and J 9 bases, with 10 bases left between them. This CDR3 contains 11 residues. Germline loops: CDR1 SQVTM, CDR2 ANQGSEA. The CDR3 loop reads CSVGKRLEQFF. As DNA, the CDR3 is TGCAGCGTTGGTAAGCGCCTTGAGCAGTTCTTC.

The V and J genes are TRBV2 and TRBJ2-1; a weak D match, TRBD2 (6 bases). CDR3 length: 13 amino acids. Germline-derived CDR1 and CDR2 are SNHLY and FYNNEI. With 0 bases removed from V and 9 bases from J, the gap between germline ends came to 9 bases. CDR3 coding DNA: TGTGCCAGCAGTGAAGCGCTTAGCGGTGAGCAGTTCTTC. Amino acid sequence: CASSEALSGEQFF.

The chain recombines TRBV9 with TRBJ2-1; D may be TRBD2 (5 bases). Between the trimmed V and J ends, which lost 4 bases and 0 bases, there was a span of 14 bases. Germline V gene lookup returns CDR1 SGDLS and CDR2 YYNGEE. This CDR3 region has 16 residues. For the CDR3, the DNA is TGTGCCAGCAGCTTCCAGGACTCGAGCTCCTACAATGAGCAGTTCTTC. This codes for CASSFQDSSSYNEQFF.

This clone came up once. The chain joins TRBV29-1 to TRBJ2-5; a weak D match, TRBD1 (7 bases). V dropped 4 bases and J dropped 3 bases, with 18 bases sitting between them. CDR3 length: 15 amino acids. Germline assignment: CDR1 SQVTM and CDR2 ANQGSEA. CDR3 residues: CSVAGDRGHKETQYF. In DNA form, the CDR3 reads TGCAGCGTTGCGGGGGACAGAGGACATAAAGAGACCCAGTACTTC.

The chain uses TRBV12-5 and TRBJ1-1; 8 positions match TRBD1. CDR3 size: 14 residues. After removal of 6 bases from V and 8 bases from J, the junction contained 11 bases not matched to a gene. Germline CDR1 reads LGHNT; CDR2 reads FRNRAP. CDR3 DNA: TGTGCTAGTGGGCTGACAGGGGCTAGCCTAGAAGCTTTCTTT. Protein product: CASGLTGASLEAFF.

This clone was found once. The chain uses TRBV7-8 and TRBJ2-7; 10 nucleotides match TRBD1. V was pared by 4 bases and J by 8 bases, with 2 bases of the junction left unmatched. The CDR3 sequence is 12 residues long. The germline CDR1 and CDR2 sequences are SGHVS and FQNEAQ. The CDR3: CASSWGQGQQYF. The CDR3 region has the DNA TGTGCCAGCAGCTGGGGACAGGGGCAGCAGTACTTC.

V usage is TRBV2 and J usage is TRBJ2-7, with 10 bases fitting TRBD2. Unmatched junction bases numbered 12, after V lost 7 bases and J lost 3 bases. Looked up from germline, CDR1 is SNHLY and CDR2 is FYNNEI. The CDR3 is 16 residues long. CDR3 in amino acids: CASNGKVSSGSYEQYF. The CDR3 region has the DNA TGTGCCAGCAATGGTAAAGTGTCTAGCGGGAGCTACGAGCAGTACTTC.

The rearrangement joins TRBV28 to TRBJ1-2; D is perhaps TRBD1 (5 bases). The CDR3 is 15 amino acids. Trimming left V 7 bases short and J 4 bases short, with 19 bases between. From germline, CDR1 is MDHEN and CDR2 SYDVKM. The CDR3 region is CASTPGGGESYGYTF. As DNA, the CDR3 is TGTGCCAGCACCCCTGGCGGGGGGGAGAGCTATGGCTACACCTTC.

This chain links TRBV9 with TRBJ2-1, with TRBD2 identical over 10 bases. The CDR3 has 20 residues. Losses at the gene ends were 4 bases for V and 4 bases for J; bases not matched to a gene: 20. Germline V gene data show CDR1 as SGDLS and CDR2 as YYNGEE. In DNA, the CDR3 is TGTGCCAGCAGCCGAGAATTTAGCGGGAGGTCGCATTCTTCGTACAATGAGCAGTTCTTC. It is translated as CASSREFSGRSHSSYNEQFF.

This clone was observed many times. The chain recombines TRBV5-1 with TRBJ2-1; 10 bases agree with TRBD2. The CDR3 length is 15 residues. The J segment lost 3 bases and the V segment lost 2 bases, leaving 2 bases of the junction unmatched. CDR1 is SGHRS and CDR2 is YFSETQ in the germline V gene. DNA for the CDR3: TGCGCCAGCAGCTTAGCGGGAGGGATCTACAATGAGCAGTTCTTC. It specifies CASSLAGGIYNEQFF.

The genes are TRBV2 and TRBJ1-4; 7 bases match TRBD1. Germline lookup yields CDR1 SNHLY and CDR2 FYNNEI. This CDR3 has 13 residues. Trimming at V came to 6 bases and at J to 5 bases, leaving 3 bases not matched to a gene. The CDR3 reads CASSYRGNEKLFF. In nucleotides, the CDR3 is TGTGCCAGCAGCTACAGGGGAAATGAAAAACTGTTTTTT.

This rearrangement joins TRBV9 to TRBJ2-5, with 8 bases identical to TRBD2. This CDR3 is 14 amino acids long. CDR1 is SGDLS and CDR2 is YYNGEE in the germline V gene. V was clipped by 3 bases and J by 2 bases; unmatched bases: 3. In DNA, the CDR3 is TGTGCCAGCAGCGGGACTAGCAGGCAAGAGACCCAGTACTTC. This codes for CASSGTSRQETQYF. The complete variable domain, with remaining parts taken from reference TRBV9 and TRBJ2-5, reads DSGVTQTPKHLITATGQRVTLRCSPRSGDLSVYWYQQSLDQGLQFLIQYYNGEERAKGNILERFSAQQFPDLHSELNLSSLELGDSALYFCASSGTSRQETQYFGPGTRLLVL.